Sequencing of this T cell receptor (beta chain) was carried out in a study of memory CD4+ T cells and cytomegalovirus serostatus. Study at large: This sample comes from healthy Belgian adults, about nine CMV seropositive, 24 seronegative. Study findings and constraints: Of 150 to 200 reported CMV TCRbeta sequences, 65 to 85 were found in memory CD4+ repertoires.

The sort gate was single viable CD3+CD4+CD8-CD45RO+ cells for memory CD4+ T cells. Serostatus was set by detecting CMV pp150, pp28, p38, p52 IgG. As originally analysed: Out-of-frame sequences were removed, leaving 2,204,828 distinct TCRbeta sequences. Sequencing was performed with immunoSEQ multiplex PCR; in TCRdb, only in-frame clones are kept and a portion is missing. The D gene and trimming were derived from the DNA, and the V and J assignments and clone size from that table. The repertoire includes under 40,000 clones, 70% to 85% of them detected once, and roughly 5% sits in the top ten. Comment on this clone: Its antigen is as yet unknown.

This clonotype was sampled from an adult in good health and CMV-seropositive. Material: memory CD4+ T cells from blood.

CDR3 bases: TGTGCCAGCAGCCAACAGGGGGCAGGGGAGACCCAGTACTTC. Its protein is CASSQQGAGETQYF. The chain recombines TRBV14 with TRBJ2-5, with 8 bases lining up with TRBD1. V lost 2 bases, J lost 5 bases, and 4 bases stayed unmatched. The CDR3 has 14 amino acids. Germline loops: CDR1 SGHDN, CDR2 FVKESK.